These 20 T cell receptor beta chains originate from one sample sequenced in a study of beta chain features in type 1 diabetes. Investigators reverse transcribed all isolated RNA, so they sequenced expressed TCRB transcripts. Only in-frame clones appear in the TCRdb table, and some are missing; sequencing was by immunoSEQ multiplex PCR. Among around 430,000 clones listed, around 28% were seen once. Sequencing was carried out using naive CD4+ T cells from blood. The receptors were sampled from a man aged 18 to 29 in good health.

This clone was counted between two and nine times. Here the CDR3 DNA reads TGTGCCTGGACGACGGGGACAGGGATTACGGGGGGCAATCAGCCCCAGCATTTT. This sequence encodes CAWTTGTGITGGNQPQHF. V and J are TRBV30 and TRBJ1-5, with 9 bases fitting TRBD1. The CDR3 runs to 18 residues. Germline V gene lookup returns CDR1 GTSNPN and CDR2 SVGIG (reference sequence). J lost 2 bases, V lost 4 bases, and 15 bases had no gene match.

The rearrangement links TRBV30 to TRBJ2-2; 8 bases match TRBD2. V was pared by 2 bases and J by 5 bases, with 13 bases of the junction left unmatched. Germline CDR1 GTSNPN, CDR2 SVGIG (reference sequence). CDR3 length: 17 amino acids. The CDR3 DNA reads as TGTGCCTGGAGTCCCTTATGGGGCGGGAGGAGAACCGGGGAGCTGTTTTTT. Translating it yields CAWSPLWGGRRTGELFF.

In this sample, this clone turned up a few times. The V and J genes are TRBV15 and TRBJ2-7; D might be TRBD2 (6 bases). The CDR3 spans 16 residues. Looked up from germline, CDR1 is LNHNV and CDR2 is YYDKDF (reference sequence). The V gene lost 0 bases and the J gene lost 2 bases, with 14 bases spanning the gap. The CDR3 sequence is CATSRDQAGVPYEQYF. CDR3 DNA: TGTGCCACCAGCAGAGATCAAGCGGGCGTTCCCTACGAGCAGTACTTC.

The chain has TRBV4-3 and TRBJ2-3, with 8 bases lining up with TRBD2. After removal of 3 bases from V and 4 bases from J, the junction contained 9 bases not matched to a gene. CDR1 LGHNA and CDR2 YSLEER come from the germline V gene. This CDR3 is 16 amino acids long. CDR3 DNA: TGCGCCAGCAGCCAGATAGCGGGGAAGGGGCCAGATACGCAGTATTTT. This translates into CASSQIAGKGPDTQYF.

J is TRBJ1-2 and V is TRBV28; TRBD1 might be the D (6 bases). This CDR3 contains 14 residues. Germline V lookup: CDR1 MDHEN, CDR2 SYDVKM. The germline V and J ends were trimmed by 5 bases and 7 bases, with 17 bases remaining between them. The CDR3 sequence is CASSSRKQGSGYTF. CDR3 sequence (DNA): TGTGCCAGCAGTAGTAGGAAGCAGGGGTCTGGCTACACCTTC.

In its sample, this clone was seen a few times. This chain joins TRBV7-2 and TRBJ2-5; 9 nucleotides align to TRBD2. Germline V gene data show CDR1 as SGHTA and CDR2 as FQGNSA. This CDR3 has 15 amino acids. Trimming took 3 bases from V and 4 from J; bases not matched to a gene: 6. The CDR3 DNA follows: TGTGCCAGCAGCTTTGTTAGCGGGAGCCCAGAGACCCAGTACTTC. Translating it yields CASSFVSGSPETQYF.

This chain connects TRBV6-4 to TRBJ2-3; D call uncertain. Per germline, CDR1 MRHNA and CDR2 SNTAGT. V was trimmed by 2 bases and J by 1 base, leaving 7 bases between them. The CDR3 has 14 residues. In DNA, the CDR3 is TGTGCCAGCAGTGACCTGACGCGCACAGATACGCAGTATTTT. Residues: CASSDLTRTDTQYF.

This chain links TRBV28 with TRBJ2-1; no definite D call. The V gene lost 2 bases and the J gene lost 10 bases, with 6 bases spanning the gap. The CDR3 consists of 11 residues. Germline CDR1 MDHEN, CDR2 SYDVKM. In DNA, the CDR3 is TGTGCCAGCAGTTTACTGCGGGAGCAGTTCTTC. Its protein is CASSLLREQFF.

This clone was detected only a few times. The chain uses TRBV29-1 and TRBJ1-1, with unresolved D. Germline V gene sequence: CDR1 SQVTM, CDR2 ANQGSEA. The CDR3 spans 13 residues. The V gene lost 7 bases and the J gene lost 3 bases, with 15 bases spanning the gap. The CDR3 DNA follows: TGCAGCGCCCGCCGGGTGTTGGACACTGAAGCTTTCTTT. Translation: CSARRVLDTEAFF.

V and J are TRBV2 and TRBJ1-4; D possibly corresponds to TRBD1 (5 bases). Trimming cost V 7 bases and J 8 bases, with 17 bases left between them. The CDR3 extends over 14 amino acids. In germline, CDR1 is SNHLY, CDR2 FYNNEI. CDR3 nucleotides: TGTGCCAGCAACCTCGGATGGGGCCACGAAAAACTGTTTTTT. Encoded protein: CASNLGWGHEKLFF.

The chain recombines TRBV30 with TRBJ1-4, with TRBD1 matching over 7 bases. J lost 6 bases, V lost 0 bases, and 7 bases had no gene match. Germline CDR1 reads GTSNPN; CDR2 reads SVGIG (reference sequence). The CDR3 is made up of 15 amino acids. The CDR3 spells CAWSVWSQGDEKLFF. The DNA of the CDR3 is TGTGCCTGGAGTGTATGGTCGCAGGGGGATGAAAAACTGTTTTTT.

This clone was observed a few times. The chain joins TRBV7-9 to TRBJ2-1; a weak D match, TRBD2 (5 bases). Germline values: CDR1 SEHNR, CDR2 FQNEAQ (reference sequence). V lost 3 bases and J 4 bases, leaving 13 bases between the germline ends. This CDR3 spans 15 amino acids. As DNA, the CDR3 is TGTGCCAGCAGCTTCGCCCAGCGGAGGTACAATGAGCAGTTCTTC. Protein: CASSFAQRRYNEQFF.

The chain links TRBV7-2 to TRBJ2-1, with 9 bases matching TRBD2. V gave up 1 base and J gave up 6 bases; unmatched junction bases: 4. Germline V gene data show CDR1 as SGHTA and CDR2 as FQGNSA. The CDR3 contains 15 residues. The CDR3 DNA sequence: TGTGCCAGCAGCTTAGTGGTAGCGGGAGTCAATGAGCAGTTCTTC. It is translated as CASSLVVAGVNEQFF.

The genes are TRBV28 and TRBJ2-7; 8 nucleotides line up with TRBD2. Trimming at V came to 1 base and at J to 2 bases, leaving 4 bases not matched to a gene. Germline lookup yields CDR1 MDHEN and CDR2 SYDVKM. There are 15 residues in the CDR3. CDR3 amino acids: CASSLYGRAPYEQYF. CDR3 DNA sequence: TGTGCCAGCAGTTTATACGGGAGGGCCCCCTACGAGCAGTACTTC. Based on the CDR3 plus reference TRBV28 and TRBJ2-7, the full variable domain is DVKVTQSSRYLVKRTGEKVFLECVQDMDHENMFWYRQDPGLGLRLIYFSYDVKMKEKGDIPEGYSVSREKKERFSLILESASTNQTSMYLCASSLYGRAPYEQYFGPGTRLTVT.

This clone came up a few times. The genes are TRBV6-5 and TRBJ2-3; 11 nucleotides align to TRBD2. The J segment lost 0 bases and the V segment lost 5 bases, leaving 1 base of the junction unmatched. Germline loops: CDR1 MNHEY, CDR2 SVGAGI. This CDR3 has 15 amino acids. CDR3 nucleotides: TGTGCCAGCAGTCGACTAGCGGGGAGCACAGATACGCAGTATTTT. This codes for CASSRLAGSTDTQYF.

V usage is TRBV9 and J usage is TRBJ2-1, with D uncertain. Germline V gives CDR1 SGDLS, CDR2 YYNGEE. The length of the CDR3 is 14 residues. V dropped 4 bases and J dropped 2 bases, with 10 bases sitting between them. The CDR3, as DNA: TGTGCCAGCAGCCCAGCCCCCGCCTACAATGAGCAGTTCTTC. Translation: CASSPAPAYNEQFF.

In its sample, this clone was seen a few times. The chain links TRBV5-1 to TRBJ2-7, with D perhaps matching TRBD1 (6 bases). The germline gives CDR1 SGHRS, CDR2 YFSETQ. Between the trimmed V and J ends, which lost 5 bases and 0 bases, there was a span of 12 bases. CDR3 length equals 14 residues. The CDR3 protein is CASSTGQPSYEQYF. The CDR3, as DNA: TGCGCCAGCAGTACAGGGCAACCCTCCTACGAGCAGTACTTC.

This clone was counted between two and nine times. CDR3 protein: CAWSPRAILYEQYF. The CDR3 region has the DNA TGTGCCTGGAGTCCCAGGGCCATCCTCTACGAGCAGTACTTC. J is TRBJ2-7 and V is TRBV30, with D maybe TRBD1 (5 bases). There are 14 residues in the CDR3. Germline values: CDR1 GTSNPN, CDR2 SVGIG (reference sequence). The ends were cut back, 2 bases at V and 3 bases at J, with 14 bases in the middle.

This sequence joins TRBV5-1 and TRBJ2-5; D is possibly TRBD1 (5 bases). The CDR3 length is 16 residues. V was shortened by 4 bases and J by 1 base, with 17 bases between the two germline ends. Per the germline V gene, CDR1 is SGHRS and CDR2 is YFSETQ. As DNA, the CDR3 is TGCGCCAGCAGCGTGCCCCCAGGGAACGCCCAAGAGACCCAGTACTTC. Protein: CASSVPPGNAQETQYF. Using reference TRBV5-1 and TRBJ2-5 for the parts outside the CDR3, the full variable domain is KAGVTQTPRYLIKTRGQQVTLSCSPISGHRSVSWYQQTPGQGLQFLFEYFSETQRNKGNFPGRFSGRQFSNSRSEMNVSTLELGDSALYLCASSVPPGNAQETQYFGPGTRLLVL.

This chain joins TRBV9 and TRBJ2-3; D possibly uses TRBD1 or TRBD2 (5 bases each). Germline-derived CDR1 and CDR2 are SGDLS and YYNGEE. The CDR3 is 16 residues long. V was pared by 0 bases and J by 2 bases, with 13 bases between. Written as DNA, the CDR3 is TGTGCCAGCAGCGTAGGGGACCTCTGGGCCACAGATACGCAGTATTTT. It yields the protein CASSVGDLWATDTQYF.